This T cell receptor (beta chain) was sequenced for a study of T cells after yellow fever vaccination. Findings and caveats of the study: Subsequent to the booster, the majority of primary-vaccination clones reappeared (under 98% CD4, 70% to 90% CD8). Weaker, the secondary response peaked sooner, at day 5 versus 15.

MiXCR, run by TCRdb on the 5' RACE reads, gives a single entry per CDR3 protein. The table includes over 65,000 distinct CDR3 sequences, roughly 13% detected once. Sample: CD8+ T cells not binding an NS4B(214-222) dextramer, sorted from PBMCs, taken 21 days after the first yellow fever vaccination. The source is a young man who received the YFV17D yellow fever vaccine.

Written as DNA, the CDR3 is TGCGCCAGCAGCCAAGCTTATACGCAGGGAACCACTGAAGCTTTCTTT. It encodes CASSQAYTQGTTEAFF. The chain combines TRBV4-1 with TRBJ1-1, with D possibly being TRBD1 (5 bases). The germline CDR1 and CDR2 sequences are MGHRA and YSYEKL. This CDR3 is 16 amino acids long. Trimming left V 1 base short and J 4 bases short, with 16 bases between.